Presented here are 30 T cell receptor beta chains from one specimen sequenced in a study of CD8+ T cells in alopecia areata. Once RNA had been extracted, it was reverse transcribed into cDNA to act as the sequencing template. Only in-frame clones appear in the TCRdb table, and some are missing; sequencing was by immunoSEQ multiplex PCR. This sample has roughly 200,000 clones, with just over 55% found just once. The sample comprised CD8+ T cells sorted from blood. These receptor sequences come from a human donor in good health.

The chain combines TRBV27 with TRBJ1-5; D possibly corresponds to TRBD1 (5 bases). Trimming removed 6 bases at V and 2 bases at J, with 11 bases between. Germline CDR1 is MNHEY and CDR2 is SMNVEV (reference sequence). The CDR3 spans 14 residues. DNA of the CDR3: TGTGCCAGCAGACCCCTGGGGGGCAATCAGCCCCAGCATTTT. The encoded protein is CASRPLGGNQPQHF.

This clone was seen a few times. The chain couples TRBV5-4 to TRBJ1-1; no clear D gene. V gave up 2 bases and J gave up 5 bases, with 7 bases separating them. The CDR3 runs 12 residues. The germline V gene encodes CDR1 SGHNT and CDR2 YYREEE (reference sequence). This CDR3 reads CASSLRETEAFF. CDR3 DNA sequence: TGTGCCAGCAGCTTACGGGAGACTGAAGCTTTCTTT. The full variable domain, with the rest looked up from reference TRBV5-4 and TRBJ1-1, is ETGVTQSPTHLIKTRGQQVTLRCSSQSGHNTVSWYQQALGQGPQFIFQYYREEENGRGNFPPRFSGLQFPNYSSELNVNALELDDSALYLCASSLRETEAFFGQGTRLTVV.

This clone came up a few times. The chain combines TRBV10-1 with TRBJ1-5; a weak D match, TRBD1 (5 bases). Germline CDR1 WNHNN, CDR2 SYGVQD (reference sequence). Trimming removed 2 bases at V and 7 bases at J, with 12 bases between. The CDR3 is made up of 14 amino acids. Written as DNA, the CDR3 is TGCGCCAGCAGTGAGGGCCAGGGTAGCCAGCCCCAGCATTTT. Its protein product is CASSEGQGSQPQHF.

The sample holds a few counts of this clone. The chain recombines TRBV29-1 with TRBJ1-4; TRBD1 matches 10 bases. J was trimmed by 8 bases and V by 4 bases; bases with no gene match: 1. Germline V lookup: CDR1 SQVTM, CDR2 ANQGSEA. The CDR3 is made up of 12 amino acids. For the CDR3, the DNA is TGCAGCGTTGGGACAGGGGGAGAAAAACTGTTTTTT. Residues: CSVGTGGEKLFF.

This chain links TRBV7-9 with TRBJ1-1; weak D call: TRBD1 (5 bases). In germline, CDR1 is SEHNR, CDR2 FQNEAQ (reference sequence). With 3 bases removed from V and 0 bases from J, the gap between germline ends came to 8 bases. The CDR3 length is 14 residues. This CDR3 is CASSLRDLNTEAFF. The DNA for the CDR3 is TGTGCCAGCAGCTTGAGGGACCTGAACACTGAAGCTTTCTTT.

The chain couples TRBV29-1 to TRBJ1-1; weak D call: TRBD1 (5 bases). CDR1 is SQVTM and CDR2 is ANQGSEA in the germline V gene. The germline V and J ends were trimmed by 0 bases and 7 bases, with 6 bases remaining between them. The CDR3 is made up of 11 amino acids. This CDR3 is CSVEDGGEAFF. Written as DNA, the CDR3 is TGCAGCGTTGAAGATGGGGGTGAAGCTTTCTTT.

V and J are TRBV7-2 and TRBJ1-5; D not resolved. CDR1 is SGHTA, CDR2 FQGNSA, per germline. V was clipped by 3 bases and J by 2 bases, with 20 bases between them. The CDR3 contains 18 residues. The CDR3 region has the DNA TGTGCCAGCAGCTTCTTACCTATCGGGCAGTGGCGCAATCAGCCCCAGCATTTT. This sequence encodes CASSFLPIGQWRNQPQHF.

The chain couples TRBV15 to TRBJ1-2; the D is unclear. V lost 0 bases, J lost 2 bases, and 16 bases lay in between. This CDR3 has 17 residues. Germline lookup yields CDR1 LNHNV and CDR2 YYDKDF (reference sequence). In DNA, the CDR3 is TGTGCCACCAGCAGAGATCTTTCCCAGAGTTGGAACTATGGCTACACCTTC. Protein product: CATSRDLSQSWNYGYTF.

The V and J genes are TRBV13 and TRBJ2-3, with D unclear. This CDR3 contains 13 residues. The ends were cut back, 2 bases at V and 2 bases at J, with 5 bases in the middle. The germline V gene has CDR1 PRHDT and CDR2 FYEKMQ (reference sequence). CDR3 loop: CASSLSTTDTQYF. DNA for the CDR3: TGTGCCAGCAGCTTATCAACCACAGATACGCAGTATTTT.

About this clone: At the DNA level, this CDR3 is encoded by other sequences in the same sample as well. V and J are TRBV30 and TRBJ2-1, with D unresolved. The germline CDR1 and CDR2 sequences are GTSNPN and SVGIG (reference sequence). The CDR3 contains 10 residues. Trimming took off 0 bases at V and 9 bases at J, with 3 bases between the two ends. The chain's CDR3 is CAWSVSEQFF. CDR3 bases: TGTGCCTGGAGTGTAAGTGAGCAGTTCTTC.

This clone has more than one count but fewer than ten. The genes are TRBV10-3 and TRBJ1-1; D gene uncertain. The germline V gene encodes CDR1 ENHRY and CDR2 SYGVKD. Trimming stripped 8 bases from V and 3 bases from J, with 13 bases between. The CDR3 loop spans 13 amino acids. CDR3 protein: CAISMRSDTEAFF. For the CDR3, the DNA is TGTGCCATCTCGATGAGGAGTGACACTGAAGCTTTCTTT.

This clone was recorded only once. The chain joins TRBV29-1 to TRBJ1-2, with D perhaps matching TRBD1 (5 bases). The V and J ends lost 1 base and 3 bases respectively, with 18 bases between them. Germline V gene lookup returns CDR1 SQVTM and CDR2 ANQGSEA. This CDR3 has 16 amino acids. CDR3 amino acids: CSVEGAGRGSDYGYTF. The DNA for the CDR3 is TGCAGCGTTGAAGGAGCTGGGAGGGGATCCGACTATGGCTACACCTTC.

The CDR3 nucleotides read TGTGCCAGCAGCGACGGGACAGGGGGCGCCGAGGGCTACACCTTC. Its protein is CASSDGTGGAEGYTF. The rearrangement joins TRBV7-9 to TRBJ1-2; 12 nucleotides agree with TRBD1. The CDR3 consists of 15 residues. Trimming removed 5 bases from V and 8 bases from J; junction bases left unmatched: 9. Germline V gene lookup returns CDR1 SEHNR and CDR2 FQNEAQ (reference sequence).

A word on this clone: Other DNA sequences within the sample encode an identical CDR3. CDR3 coding DNA: TGCAGCGTTGGTACCGACTATGGCTACACCTTC. Protein product: CSVGTDYGYTF. The chain links TRBV29-1 to TRBJ1-2; no firm D call. The CDR3 has 11 amino acids. The germline V gene has CDR1 SQVTM and CDR2 ANQGSEA. The V end was cut by 4 bases, the J end by 3 bases, with 6 bases between.

V usage is TRBV27 and J usage is TRBJ2-7; D might be TRBD1 (6 bases). The ends were cut back, 3 bases at V and 5 bases at J, with 20 bases in the middle. Germline V gene data show CDR1 as MNHEY and CDR2 as SMNVEV (reference sequence). The CDR3 contains 16 residues. DNA of the CDR3: TGTGCCAGCAGTTTCTTCCACAGGGATGGGGTGGACGAGCAGTACTTC. Translated, it gives CASSFFHRDGVDEQYF.

This clone occurred a few times. In the same sample, other DNA sequences code for this CDR3. The chain has TRBV4-1 and TRBJ1-5; 7 nucleotides align to TRBD1. Germline CDR1 is MGHRA and CDR2 is YSYEKL. Trimming took 4 bases from V and 5 from J; bases not matched to a gene: 8. The CDR3 runs to 15 residues. The CDR3 protein is CASSLRQGIDQPQHF. The CDR3 DNA sequence: TGCGCCAGCAGCCTCCGACAGGGTATCGATCAGCCCCAGCATTTT.

In this sample, this clone turned up a few times. The chain couples TRBV30 to TRBJ2-7; TRBD2 aligns across 10 bases. The CDR3 has 17 amino acids. The J segment lost 3 bases and the V segment lost 1 base, leaving 12 bases of the junction unmatched. The V gene's germline CDR1 is GTSNPN and CDR2 SVGIG (reference sequence). CDR3 in DNA: TGTGCCTGGAGTGACCCTAGCGGGGGCCTGATATTCTACGAGCAGTACTTC. Translating gives CAWSDPSGGLIFYEQYF.

This clone was picked up a small number of times. The genes are TRBV29-1 and TRBJ2-3; D may be TRBD2 (5 bases). Germline-derived CDR1 and CDR2 are SQVTM and ANQGSEA. This CDR3 has 13 residues. V lost 5 bases and J 3 bases, leaving 12 bases between the germline ends. DNA of the CDR3: TGCAGCGTTCCCGTGCTAGCAACAGATACGCAGTATTTT. It specifies CSVPVLATDTQYF.

This chain links TRBV4-1 with TRBJ2-5; D is perhaps TRBD1 (5 bases). The CDR3 extends over 16 amino acids. From germline, CDR1 is MGHRA and CDR2 YSYEKL. With 2 bases removed from V and 7 bases from J, the gap between germline ends came to 20 bases. This CDR3 is CASSQLLTDTRVTQYF. In nucleotides, the CDR3 is TGCGCCAGCAGCCAACTGCTGACAGACACAAGGGTGACCCAGTACTTC.

J is TRBJ2-5 and V is TRBV29-1, with a possible D match to TRBD1 (5 bases). V gave up 1 base and J gave up 3 bases, with 9 bases separating them. Per the germline V gene, CDR1 is SQVTM and CDR2 is ANQGSEA. This CDR3 contains 13 residues. For the CDR3, the DNA is TGCAGCGTTGAAGGGGCAGGGAAAGAGACCCAGTACTTC. Its protein is CSVEGAGKETQYF.

V gene TRBV27 combines with J gene TRBJ1-1, with D possibly being TRBD1 (6 bases). Germline values: CDR1 MNHEY, CDR2 SMNVEV (reference sequence). The CDR3 extends over 15 amino acids. Trimming cost V 0 bases and J 4 bases, with 12 bases left between them. The CDR3 coding sequence is TGTGCCAGCAGTTTATCCGGCAGGGGTGGCACTGAAGCTTTCTTT. Encoded protein: CASSLSGRGGTEAFF.

The chain links TRBV9 to TRBJ2-1, with D possibly matching TRBD1 (6 bases). The germline gives CDR1 SGDLS, CDR2 YYNGEE. The CDR3 has 17 amino acids. The V and J ends lost 0 bases and 5 bases respectively, with 18 bases between them. The CDR3 loop is CASSVAAGSRGHNEQFF. The CDR3 DNA reads as TGTGCCAGCAGCGTAGCGGCCGGAAGCAGGGGCCACAATGAGCAGTTCTTC.

V is TRBV6-5 and J is TRBJ1-1, with D maybe TRBD1 (6 bases). This CDR3 has 13 amino acids. The germline gives CDR1 MNHEY, CDR2 SVGAGI. V lost 4 bases and J lost 8, with 14 bases in between. This CDR3 is CASSLTYRAEAFF. CDR3 sequence (DNA): TGTGCCAGCAGTTTAACCTACAGGGCGGAAGCTTTCTTT.

The J gene is TRBJ1-5, the V gene TRBV20-1; no firm D call. CDR3 size: 11 residues. Trimming took 3 bases from V and 10 from J, leaving 10 bases between them. Per the germline V gene, CDR1 is DFQATT and CDR2 is SNEGSKA (reference sequence). The CDR3 DNA reads TGCAGTGCTAGCGGGTGGGTTCCCCAGCATTTT. Translated: CSASGWVPQHF.

CDR3 coding DNA: TGTGCCAGCAGCTTAGTAGTAGCGGGGCGCACCCCCCAAGAGACCCAGTACTTC. Translating it yields CASSLVVAGRTPQETQYF. This rearrangement joins TRBV7-8 to TRBJ2-5; 8 bases are a match to TRBD2. The CDR3 is 18 amino acids. V dropped 1 base and J dropped 1; count of bases not matched to a gene: 11. Germline assignment: CDR1 SGHVS and CDR2 FQNEAQ.

J is TRBJ1-6 and V is TRBV30; 8 bases map to TRBD1. V gave up 2 bases and J gave up 9 bases; unmatched junction bases: 18. The CDR3 consists of 18 residues. Germline CDR1 is GTSNPN and CDR2 is SVGIG (reference sequence). The CDR3 loop is CAWSMGDRGERGISPLHF. The CDR3 region has the DNA TGTGCCTGGAGTATGGGAGACAGGGGCGAGAGGGGAATTTCACCCCTCCACTTT. Combining the CDR3 with reference TRBV30 and TRBJ1-6 gives the whole variable domain SQTIHQWPATLVQPVGSPLSLECTVEGTSNPNLYWYRQAAGRGLQLLFYSVGIGQISSEVPQNLSASRPQDRQFILSSKKLLLSDSGFYLCAWSMGDRGERGISPLHFGNGTRLTVT.

The V gene is TRBV2, the J gene TRBJ2-1; 15 bases line up with TRBD2. This CDR3 contains 17 residues. V lost 6 bases and J lost 5; bases outside the gene matches: 8. CDR1 SNHLY and CDR2 FYNNEI come from the germline V gene. Written as DNA, the CDR3 is TGTGCCAGCAGCCCCGGGACTAGCGGGGGGCCTAACAATGAGCAGTTCTTC. It is translated as CASSPGTSGGPNNEQFF.

This clone was seen ten or more times. V and J are TRBV19 and TRBJ1-1; 8 bases map to TRBD1. The germline V gene encodes CDR1 LNHDA and CDR2 SQIVND (reference sequence). V lost 9 bases, J lost 4 bases, and 7 bases stayed unmatched. The CDR3 spans 13 residues. CDR3 nucleotides: TGTGCCAGAGACTACAGGGGGGTCACTGAAGCTTTCTTT. Amino acids: CARDYRGVTEAFF.

The V gene is TRBV23-1, the J gene TRBJ1-1; D might be TRBD1 (5 bases). TRBV23-1 falls under the ORF class, with uncertain function. Trimming took off 4 bases at V and 4 bases at J, with 13 bases between the two ends. There are 14 residues in the CDR3. CDR3 in DNA: TGCGCCAGCAGTCTGCAGGGTCGGTCCACTGAAGCTTTCTTT. Its protein is CASSLQGRSTEAFF.

The chain carries TRBV6-1 and TRBJ2-5, with D unresolved. The CDR3 totals 12 residues. The V and J ends lost 4 bases and 3 bases respectively, with 6 bases between them. Germline values: CDR1 MNHNS, CDR2 SASEGT. CDR3 sequence reads: CASSANKETQYF. The CDR3 DNA reads TGTGCCAGCAGTGCTAATAAAGAGACCCAGTACTTC.